This entry lists 21 T cell receptor beta chains sequenced from one sample in a study of cytomegalovirus exposure and HLA in healthy donors. PCR involved 60 Vbeta and 13 Jbeta primers. The data were produced by immunoSEQ multiplex PCR, yet TCRdb's version contains in-frame clones alone and is incomplete. The table records about 120,000 clones, approximately 78% of them present only once. The sequenced material came from PBMCs. Receptor source: a man aged 40-49 years in good health and CMV-seronegative.

The rearrangement uses TRBV29-1 and TRBJ1-2; D may be TRBD1 (5 bases). Trimming cost V 4 bases and J 1 base, with 10 bases left between them. The CDR3 covers 13 residues. The V gene's germline CDR1 is SQVTM and CDR2 ANQGSEA. DNA for the CDR3: TGCAGCGTTGTGGGGGGGGGTAACTATGGCTACACCTTC. Protein sequence: CSVVGGGNYGYTF.

This chain uses TRBV7-6 with TRBJ2-7; 9 bases agree with TRBD1. V shed 4 bases, J shed 4 bases, and the junction held 5 bases outside the gene matches. The V gene's germline CDR1 is SGHVS and CDR2 FNYEAQ. CDR3 length: 14 amino acids. CDR3 sequence reads: CASSSGTGPYEQYF. CDR3 nucleotides: TGTGCCAGCAGCTCCGGGACAGGGCCATACGAGCAGTACTTC.

J is TRBJ1-6 and V is TRBV6-5, with TRBD1 as a possible D gene (5 bases). Looked up from germline, CDR1 is MNHEY and CDR2 is SVGAGI. V lost 5 bases and J lost 4, with 9 bases in between. This CDR3 has 14 amino acids. In DNA, the CDR3 is TGTGCCAGCAGTCGCAGGGTATATAATTCACCCCTCCACTTT. Translating it yields CASSRRVYNSPLHF.

A word on this clone: Germline is not matched at one junction end, which may reflect a read error. The chain recombines TRBV7-2 with TRBJ1-5, with D perhaps matching TRBD1 (5 bases). The CDR3 consists of 15 residues. Germline CDR1 is SGHTA and CDR2 is FQGNSA. The DNA for the CDR3 is TGTGCCAGCAGCCCACAGGCACAGACCCATCAGCACCAGCATTTT. Protein product: CASSPQAQTHQHQHF.

The rearrangement joins TRBV28 to TRBJ2-3, with D possibly being TRBD2 (5 bases). The CDR3 runs 13 residues. Germline V lookup: CDR1 MDHEN, CDR2 SYDVKM. Trimming pared 5 bases from V and 9 bases from J, leaving 15 bases between. CDR3 residues: CASSPSRAQTQYF. In DNA form, the CDR3 reads TGTGCCAGCAGTCCTAGCCGGGCGCAGACGCAGTATTTT.

The rearrangement joins TRBV19 to TRBJ2-6, with D unclear. Germline V lookup: CDR1 LNHDA, CDR2 SQIVND (reference sequence). This CDR3 has 15 residues. Between the trimmed V and J ends, which lost 6 bases and 0 bases, there was a span of 9 bases. CDR3 residues: CASRTHDSGANVLTF. As DNA, the CDR3 is TGTGCCAGTAGGACTCACGACTCTGGGGCCAACGTCCTGACTTTC.

The rearrangement links TRBV6-6 to TRBJ2-2; the D gene is possibly TRBD1 (6 bases). Trimming removed 5 bases from V and 1 base from J, with 14 bases in between. The CDR3 length is 16 residues. CDR1 and CDR2 (germline): MNHNY, SVGAGI (reference sequence). CDR3 sequence reads: CASSLTGSLNTGELFF. In DNA form, the CDR3 reads TGTGCCAGCAGTCTTACAGGGTCCCTGAACACCGGGGAGCTGTTTTTT.

V and J are TRBV30 and TRBJ1-2; 7 positions agree with TRBD1. Losses at the gene ends were 5 bases for V and 0 bases for J; bases not matched to a gene: 9. The germline CDR1 and CDR2 sequences are GTSNPN and SVGIG (reference sequence). The length of the CDR3 is 15 residues. The CDR3 is CAWGRQGRANYGYTF. The CDR3 DNA reads TGTGCCTGGGGCCGACAGGGCCGAGCTAACTATGGCTACACCTTC.

In its sample, this clone was seen once. This chain joins TRBV30 and TRBJ2-5; TRBD2 matches 11 bases. The germline gives CDR1 GTSNPN, CDR2 SVGIG (reference sequence). V dropped 5 bases and J dropped 7; count of bases not matched to a gene: 9. The CDR3 totals 14 residues. The CDR3, as DNA: TGTGCCTGGTGTCTAGCGGGAGGCTTCGGGACCCAGTACTTC. Translated: CAWCLAGGFGTQYF.

The chain carries TRBV16 and TRBJ1-2, with 7 bases identical to TRBD1. The CDR3 length is 14 residues. The germline CDR1 and CDR2 sequences are KGHSY and FQNENV. V dropped 4 bases and J dropped 4; count of bases not matched to a gene: 6. The CDR3 loop is CASSRSDRAYGYTF. The CDR3 DNA reads as TGTGCCAGCAGCCGATCAGACAGGGCCTATGGCTACACCTTC.

V and J are TRBV7-2 and TRBJ2-5; TRBD2 might be the D (6 bases). The CDR3 is made up of 13 amino acids. Germline V gene sequence: CDR1 SGHTA, CDR2 FQGNSA. V was clipped by 3 bases and J by 4 bases, with 9 bases between them. The CDR3 bases are TGTGCCAGCAGCTTGAGGGGAGGAGAGACCCAGTACTTC. The encoded protein is CASSLRGGETQYF.

The rearrangement uses TRBV6-6 and TRBJ2-3; no reliable D call. Trimming removed 5 bases at V and 6 bases at J, with 9 bases between. This CDR3 spans 12 amino acids. CDR1 is MNHNY, CDR2 SVGAGI, per germline (reference sequence). The CDR3: CASSPSGDTQYF. DNA for the CDR3: TGTGCCAGCAGTCCCTCCGGGGATACGCAGTATTTT.

The gene calls are TRBV12-5 and TRBJ2-3, with a tentative D call TRBD2 (6 bases). The germline CDR1 and CDR2 sequences are LGHNT and FRNRAP. V lost 6 bases and J 0 bases, leaving 13 bases between the germline ends. This CDR3 has 15 residues. In nucleotides, the CDR3 is TGTGCTAGTGGAACCCCCAGCGGGAGCACAGATACGCAGTATTTT. This codes for CASGTPSGSTDTQYF. The whole variable domain, filled in from reference TRBV12-5 and TRBJ2-3, reads DARVTQTPRHKVTEMGQEVTMRCQPILGHNTVFWYRQTMMQGLELLAYFRNRAPLDDSGMPKDRFSAEMPDATLATLKIQPSEPRDSAVYFCASGTPSGSTDTQYFGPGTRLTVL.

V gene TRBV6-6 combines with J gene TRBJ2-7, with D possibly TRBD2 on 6 matching bases. Deletions cut 2 bases from V and 3 bases from J, with 14 bases between. This CDR3 is built from 15 residues. Germline V gene sequence: CDR1 MNHNY, CDR2 SVGAGI (reference sequence). The CDR3 region is CASSYPGLTDYEQYF. In DNA form, the CDR3 reads TGTGCCAGCAGTTACCCAGGACTAACCGACTACGAGCAGTACTTC.

The chain employs TRBV5-1 and TRBJ1-4; 8 bases agree with TRBD1. Germline V gene sequence: CDR1 SGHRS, CDR2 YFSETQ. Trimming cost V 5 bases and J 2 bases; bases outside gene matches: 8. The CDR3 runs to 16 residues. CDR3 nucleotides: TGCGCCAGCAGATCTCAGGGGGCGCCTACTAATGAAAAACTGTTTTTT. As protein: CASRSQGAPTNEKLFF.

The V call is TRBV5-1, the J call TRBJ1-2; 7 positions match TRBD1. Unmatched junction bases numbered 8, after V lost 4 bases and J lost 8 bases. Germline loops: CDR1 SGHRS, CDR2 YFSETQ. This CDR3 has 13 amino acids. In DNA, the CDR3 is TGCGCCAGCAGCGCCGGGACAGTCGCGGGCTACACCTTC. Translated, it gives CASSAGTVAGYTF. Full variable domain (missing parts from reference TRBV5-1 and TRBJ1-2): KAGVTQTPRYLIKTRGQQVTLSCSPISGHRSVSWYQQTPGQGLQFLFEYFSETQRNKGNFPGRFSGRQFSNSRSEMNVSTLELGDSALYLCASSAGTVAGYTFGSGTRLTVV.

In its sample, this clone was seen once. The gene calls are TRBV12-5 and TRBJ2-1; D ambiguous. V lost 2 bases to trimming and J lost 3 bases, with 11 bases between them. The CDR3 runs to 15 residues. From germline, CDR1 is LGHNT and CDR2 FRNRAP. This CDR3 reads CASGLTPTFYNEQFF. The CDR3 DNA reads TGTGCTAGTGGTTTGACTCCTACCTTCTACAATGAGCAGTTCTTC.

V and J are TRBV5-4 and TRBJ2-3; 10 positions agree with TRBD2. V gave up 2 bases and J gave up 2 bases; unmatched junction bases: 5. Germline loops: CDR1 SGHNT, CDR2 YYREEE (reference sequence). This CDR3 is built from 16 residues. The CDR3 reads CASSFRTSGNTDTQYF. In nucleotides, the CDR3 is TGTGCCAGCAGCTTTAGAACTAGCGGGAACACAGATACGCAGTATTTT.

This chain connects TRBV9 to TRBJ1-3, with D perhaps TRBD1 (6 bases). The CDR3 covers 15 residues. The V gene lost 3 bases and the J gene lost 3 bases, with 13 bases spanning the gap. The V gene's germline CDR1 is SGDLS and CDR2 YYNGEE. The CDR3 region is CASSATGMGGNTIYF. The DNA for the CDR3 is TGTGCCAGCAGCGCCACAGGGATGGGTGGAAACACCATATATTTT.

For the CDR3, the DNA is TGTGCCAGCATGAGGTTTCCTAGCGACGAGCAGTACTTC. Translating gives CASMRFPSDEQYF. The rearrangement uses TRBV6-1 and TRBJ2-7, with D perhaps TRBD2 (6 bases). CDR1 MNHNS and CDR2 SASEGT come from the germline V gene. With 7 bases removed from V and 5 bases from J, the gap between germline ends came to 15 bases. The CDR3 contains 13 residues.

The V call is TRBV6-5, the J call TRBJ1-2, with 10 positions matching TRBD1. The CDR3 runs to 14 residues. J gave up 8 bases and V 2 bases, and 5 bases lay outside the gene matches. CDR1 is MNHEY and CDR2 is SVGAGI in the germline V gene. CDR3 loop: CASSYQGTGVGYTF. The DNA for the CDR3 is TGTGCCAGCAGTTACCAGGGGACAGGGGTGGGCTACACCTTC.